Listed below are T cell receptor beta chains from one sample, sequenced in a study of Ad26.COV2.S vaccination and SARS-CoV-2 variants. Profiled with immunoSEQ multiplex PCR; TCRdb holds only in-frame clones, not every one. The sample lists fewer than 800,000 clones; roughly 90% were seen once. Here the sequenced sample was peripheral blood, taken in a trial of Ad26.COV2.S vaccine versus placebo. The receptors derive from a person aged 18-65 years who received the Ad26.COV2.S COVID-19 vaccine or a placebo. Each CDR3 is given without its conserved first and last residue.

v_call	j_call	cdr3_aa
TRBV18	TRBJ1-1	ASSPRGPSDTEAF
TRBV7-6	TRBJ2-1	ASSARRQNNEQF
TRBV2	TRBJ1-5	ASSELQGNQPQH
TRBV19	TRBJ2-1	ASGYGEQF
TRBV6-6	TRBJ1-1	ASSGTASPMNTEAF
TRBV6-4	TRBJ1-1	ASRRTGNTEAF
TRBV6-5	TRBJ1-1	ASSYALGGAEAF
TRBV7-9	TRBJ2-7	ASSLEVAGINEQY
TRBV7-8	TRBJ1-5	ASSLREGNQPQH
TRBV7-9	TRBJ2-1	ASSPVGGTYNEQF
TRBV9	TRBJ2-2	ASSVAPFAGTGELF
TRBV5-4	TRBJ2-5	ASSSRDQETQY
TRBV2	TRBJ2-7	ASSSGQGADEQY
TRBV27	TRBJ2-7	ASSLLSGGIYEQY
TRBV15	TRBJ2-7	ATSRDLGTGGYEQY
TRBV4-1	TRBJ2-7	ASSPGTGPSYEQY
TRBV4-3	TRBJ1-2	ASSQRQAGYGYT
TRBV29-1	TRBJ1-1	SVDRGATEAF
TRBV7-9	TRBJ1-4	ASSLTGNEKLF
TRBV5-1	TRBJ2-7	ASSWGDRGEQY
TRBV30	TRBJ1-1	AWSRLNTEAF
TRBV6-5	TRBJ2-4	ASSRAGVAKNIQY
TRBV20-1	TRBJ2-5	SASSPGTLQETQY
TRBV6-5	TRBJ2-5	ASSYSGGAGQETQY
TRBV15	TRBJ2-1	ATSVRTTRREQF
TRBV7-7	TRBJ2-1	ASSVIDGNEQF
TRBV6-5	TRBJ1-6	ASSNRGNSPLH
TRBV24-1	TRBJ1-4	ATSDFTDRGEKLF
TRBV13	TRBJ1-1	ASSPRYEAF
TRBV4-3	TRBJ2-3	ASSQSSGGAGDTQY
TRBV7-2	TRBJ2-7	ASSPRPGGGEQY
TRBV30	TRBJ2-5	AWSGGQETQY
TRBV4-1	TRBJ2-7	ASSQGVTYEQY
TRBV6-5	TRBJ1-5	ASSFGGAWDNQPQH
TRBV27	TRBJ2-3	ASSLAGGSTDTQY
TRBV6-5	TRBJ2-7	ASIRDGGLYEQY
TRBV5-1	TRBJ2-7	ASSLGERVDEQY